Each of the 12 T cell receptor beta chains below was sequenced from the same sample in a study of vaccination effects on CD4 cells after COVID-19. Only in-frame clones appear in the TCRdb table, and some are missing; sequencing was by immunoSEQ multiplex PCR. This sample has about 45,000 clones; 72% occur once, and the top ten carry 9.5% to 10%. These receptors have no identified antigens. Cultured cells yielded isolated CD4+ T cells after 10 days. Either the mRNA-1273 or the BNT162b2 vaccine was given to participants as two doses. The material was CD4+ T cells from PBMCs cultured without peptide, obtained after COVID-19 vaccination. These receptors were taken from a human donor who received a COVID-19 vaccine.

This clone occurred once. The CDR3 is CASGGQAPTNEKLFF. CDR3 nucleotides: TGTGCCAGCGGGGGACAGGCGCCAACTAATGAAAAACTGTTTTTT. V is TRBV3-1 (or the pseudogene TRBV3-2) and J is TRBJ1-4; 8 nucleotides line up with TRBD1. From germline, CDR1 is LGHDT and CDR2 YNNKEL (reference sequence). The CDR3 runs to 15 residues. Trimming at V came to 8 bases and at J to 0 bases, leaving 5 bases not matched to a gene.

This clone occurred a few times. The gene calls are TRBV6-4 and TRBJ2-3; D could derive from TRBD1 or TRBD2 (5 bases each). The ends were cut back, 4 bases at V and 0 bases at J, with 5 bases in the middle. This CDR3 has 13 residues. Germline lookup yields CDR1 MRHNA and CDR2 SNTAGT. The CDR3 region has the DNA TGTGCCAGCAGTGGGGGGAGCACAGATACGCAGTATTTT. Protein: CASSGGSTDTQYF.

The chain combines TRBV10-3 with TRBJ1-1, with 10 bases identical to TRBD1. The CDR3 loop spans 13 amino acids. Germline V gene data show CDR1 as ENHRY and CDR2 as SYGVKD. Unmatched junction bases numbered 12, after V lost 9 bases and J lost 11 bases. In DNA form, the CDR3 reads TGTGCCATTCTCGGGACAGGGGCAAGGGAGGCTTTCTTT. This gives the protein CAILGTGAREAFF.

V gene TRBV2 combines with J gene TRBJ2-7, with D perhaps matching TRBD2 (5 bases). CDR3 length equals 11 residues. V dropped 4 bases and J dropped 6 bases, with 7 bases sitting between them. Germline V gene lookup returns CDR1 SNHLY and CDR2 FYNNEI. The CDR3 protein is CASSVGSEQYF. The CDR3 DNA reads as TGTGCCAGCAGTGTAGGGAGCGAGCAGTACTTC.

The CDR3 protein is CASSYSRWGNYGYTF. CDR3 sequence (DNA): TGTGCCAGCAGTTACTCGAGGTGGGGTAACTATGGCTACACCTTC. The rearrangement joins TRBV6-5 to TRBJ1-2; D is uncertain. V lost 0 bases and J 1 base, leaving 9 bases between the germline ends. CDR3 size: 15 residues. Germline CDR1 is MNHEY and CDR2 is SVGAGI.

This chain joins TRBV24-1 and TRBJ1-2; D is uncertain. Trimming stripped 2 bases from V and 4 bases from J, with 10 bases between. The CDR3 consists of 14 residues. Germline V gene lookup returns CDR1 KGHDR and CDR2 SFDVKD. CDR3 in DNA: TGTGCCACCAGTGATTACGAAAGCCCCTATGGCTACACCTTC. It codes for CATSDYESPYGYTF.

The chain combines TRBV6-5 with TRBJ1-1; possible D gene TRBD1, 5 bases. The CDR3 sequence is 13 residues long. Germline CDR1 reads MNHEY; CDR2 reads SVGAGI. Trimming cost V 2 bases and J 4 bases, with 8 bases left between them. CDR3 in amino acids: CASSYGTGTEAFF. CDR3 nucleotides: TGTGCCAGCAGTTACGGGACGGGCACTGAAGCTTTCTTT.

The chain links TRBV7-8 to TRBJ1-1; the D is unclear. Trimming left V 1 base short and J 5 bases short, with 5 bases between. The CDR3 contains 12 residues. Per germline, CDR1 SGHVS and CDR2 FQNEAQ. The CDR3 DNA reads TGTGCCAGCAGCTTAGGGGAGACTGAAGCTTTCTTT. Translating gives CASSLGETEAFF. The entire variable domain, with the rest obtained from reference TRBV7-8 and TRBJ1-1, is as follows: GAGVSQSPRYKVAKRGQDVALRCDPISGHVSLFWYQQALGQGPEFLTYFQNEAQLDKSGLPSDRFFAERPEGSVSTLKIQRTQQEDSAVYLCASSLGETEAFFGQGTRLTVV.

V and J are TRBV19 and TRBJ2-5; weak D call: TRBD2 (5 bases). Trimming shortened V by 0 bases and J by 5 bases, and 7 bases separated the two germline ends. Germline V gene lookup returns CDR1 LNHDA and CDR2 SQIVND (reference sequence). This CDR3 region has 13 residues. CDR3 in DNA: TGTGCCAGTAGTATAGATCGGGGTGAGACCCAGTACTTC. Encoded protein: CASSIDRGETQYF.

The genes are TRBV7-9 and TRBJ2-1; no clear D. Germline values: CDR1 SEHNR, CDR2 FQNEAQ (reference sequence). This CDR3 contains 12 residues. V lost 2 bases to trimming and J lost 3 bases, with 2 bases between them. The CDR3 DNA reads as TGTGCCAGCAGCTTACTCTACAATGAGCAGTTCTTC. It specifies CASSLLYNEQFF.

The V and J genes are TRBV5-1 and TRBJ2-1, with 9 nucleotides matching TRBD1. V trimming: 4 bases; J trimming: 6 bases; junction bases outside the gene matches: 23. The CDR3 contains 20 residues. Germline loops: CDR1 SGHRS, CDR2 YFSETQ. This chain's CDR3 is CASSGVAGQGLDRSLNEQFF. The CDR3 DNA sequence: TGCGCCAGCAGCGGAGTAGCCGGACAGGGGCTCGACCGGTCTCTCAATGAGCAGTTCTTC.

The rearrangement links TRBV25-1 to TRBJ1-2; unclear D gene. The V end was cut by 6 bases, the J end by 1 base, with 6 bases between. The length of the CDR3 is 12 residues. The V gene's germline CDR1 is MGHDK and CDR2 SYGVNS. The CDR3 DNA is TGTGCCAGCAGGGACTTTAACTATGGCTACACCTTC. It specifies CASRDFNYGYTF.